This passage covers 21 T cell receptor beta chains from one sample sequenced in a study of Ad26.COV2.S vaccination and SARS-CoV-2 variants. The treatment denotes: some 19 received Ad26.COV2.S at low or high dose, single or two shots; about 5 received placebo; per-sample allocation not given. Sampling happened 63 days after the first vaccine or placebo injection. Here immunoSEQ multiplex PCR was the method, and the copy in TCRdb shows in-frame clones only, minus some. The sample has some 300,000 clones; approximately 86% are singletons. The sequences come from peripheral blood, collected in a trial of Ad26.COV2.S vaccine versus placebo. These receptors originate from a person aged 18-65 years who received the Ad26.COV2.S COVID-19 vaccine or a placebo.

As concerns this clone: Within the sample, other DNA sequences also encode this same CDR3. V is TRBV27 and J is TRBJ1-1, with D possibly TRBD1 on 6 matching bases. Trimming took 2 bases from V and 4 from J, leaving 8 bases between them. Germline V CDR1 and CDR2: MNHEY, SMNVEV (reference sequence). CDR3 length: 13 amino acids. The CDR3 is CASSLRGGTEAFF. The DNA of the CDR3 is TGTGCCAGCAGTTTACGAGGGGGCACTGAAGCTTTCTTT.

The sample holds a few counts of this clone. This chain connects TRBV6-5 to TRBJ1-2; D ambiguous. The germline V gene encodes CDR1 MNHEY and CDR2 SVGAGI. The V end lost 4 bases, the J end lost 2 bases, and 5 bases lay between the germline ends. This CDR3 spans 12 amino acids. This CDR3 reads CASSFYNYGYTF. CDR3 DNA: TGTGCCAGCAGTTTTTACAACTATGGCTACACCTTC.

The V call is TRBV28, the J call TRBJ1-2; possible D gene TRBD1, 5 bases. The CDR3 has 15 amino acids. V was pared by 1 base and J by 2 bases, with 11 bases between. From germline, CDR1 is MDHEN and CDR2 SYDVKM. The CDR3 sequence: CASSLLIGVNYGYTF. CDR3 in DNA: TGTGCCAGCAGTTTATTGATAGGGGTAAACTATGGCTACACCTTC.

The rearrangement joins TRBV20-1 to TRBJ2-7; perhaps TRBD2 as D (5 bases). CDR3 size: 11 residues. Trimming removed 7 bases from V and 5 bases from J, with 12 bases in between. The V gene's germline CDR1 is DFQATT and CDR2 SNEGSKA (reference sequence). The CDR3 DNA reads TGCAGTGTGAGGGTTATGAACGAGCAGTACTTC. Its translation: CSVRVMNEQYF.

The genes are TRBV11-2 and TRBJ2-3; possibly TRBD1 or TRBD2 for D (7 bases each). The germline gives CDR1 SGHAT, CDR2 FQNNGV. The CDR3 loop spans 17 amino acids. V lost 6 bases to trimming and J lost 2 bases, with 21 bases between them. As DNA, the CDR3 is TGTGCCAGCAGTTGGACCGGGGAGGGGGCCTACACAGATACGCAGTATTTT. It yields the protein CASSWTGEGAYTDTQYF.

This chain links TRBV12-3 or TRBV12-4 with TRBJ1-1; D gene unclear. The CDR3 consists of 12 residues. The V end lost 8 bases, the J end lost 5 bases, and 12 bases lay between the germline ends. The CDR3 region is CASGVWGTEAFF. The CDR3 nucleotides are TGTGCCAGCGGGGTGTGGGGTACTGAAGCTTTCTTT.

This chain uses TRBV6-5 with TRBJ2-7, with 10 bases lining up with TRBD2. Germline assignment: CDR1 MNHEY and CDR2 SVGAGI. With 6 bases clipped from V and 2 bases from J, the junction kept 7 bases outside the gene matches. CDR3 length: 15 residues. The CDR3 region is CASRLAGILTYEQYF. For the CDR3, the DNA is TGTGCCAGCAGACTAGCGGGGATATTAACCTACGAGCAGTACTTC.

This rearrangement joins TRBV6-5 to TRBJ1-1, with unresolved D. V was trimmed by 5 bases and J by 1 base, leaving 8 bases between them. Germline V lookup: CDR1 MNHEY, CDR2 SVGAGI. CDR3 size: 13 residues. The CDR3 loop is CASSTTGNTEAFF. The DNA for the CDR3 is TGTGCCAGCAGTACGACGGGGAACACTGAAGCTTTCTTT.

V and J are TRBV5-8 and TRBJ1-3; D might be TRBD1 (5 bases). The CDR3 runs 15 residues. Trimming took off 4 bases at V and 1 base at J, with 12 bases between the two ends. Germline values: CDR1 SGHTS, CDR2 YDEGEE. The CDR3 protein is CASSHLGGSGNTIYF. The CDR3 DNA is TGTGCCAGCAGCCATCTGGGGGGGTCTGGAAACACCATATATTTT.

V and J are TRBV27 and TRBJ2-2; 11 bases line up with TRBD1. Germline-derived CDR1 and CDR2 are MNHEY and SMNVEV (reference sequence). Trimming removed 7 bases from V and 5 bases from J; junction bases left unmatched: 6. The CDR3 loop spans 15 amino acids. CDR3: CASTPGQGGTGELFF. The CDR3 nucleotides read TGTGCCAGCACGCCGGGACAGGGGGGAACCGGGGAGCTGTTTTTT.

This chain connects TRBV3-1 (or the pseudogene TRBV3-2) to TRBJ2-7; 15 bases agree with TRBD2. Losses at the gene ends were 5 bases for V and 4 bases for J; bases not matched to a gene: 12. The CDR3 consists of 18 residues. The germline V gene encodes CDR1 LGHDT and CDR2 YNNKEL (reference sequence). CDR3 sequence: CASSRAPGLAGGGYEQYF. As DNA, the CDR3 is TGTGCCAGCAGCAGAGCCCCCGGACTAGCGGGGGGGGGATACGAGCAGTACTTC.

The chain recombines TRBV19 with TRBJ2-2; D is undetermined. V was clipped by 3 bases and J by 2 bases, with 4 bases between them. In germline, CDR1 is LNHDA, CDR2 SQIVND (reference sequence). The CDR3 length is 13 residues. The CDR3 region is CASSMGNTGELFF. In nucleotides, the CDR3 is TGTGCCAGTAGTATGGGTAACACCGGGGAGCTGTTTTTT.

This sequence joins TRBV3-1 (or the pseudogene TRBV3-2) and TRBJ2-2; the D is unclear. The CDR3 sequence is 14 residues long. Trimming removed 4 bases at V and 2 bases at J, with 8 bases between. Germline V gene data show CDR1 as LGHDT and CDR2 as YNNKEL (reference sequence). CDR3 in DNA: TGTGCCAGCAGCCGGACGGTTAACACCGGGGAGCTGTTTTTT. Encoded protein: CASSRTVNTGELFF.

This clone was detected a few times. The V and J genes are TRBV7-3 and TRBJ1-1; 7 nucleotides align to TRBD1. CDR3 size: 17 residues. After removal of 8 bases from V and 0 bases from J, the junction contained 15 bases not matched to a gene. CDR1 SGHTA and CDR2 FQGTGA come from the germline V gene. The CDR3 bases are TGTGCCAGCGGAGCGACAGGGCCCGTCTTCATGAACACTGAAGCTTTCTTT. Residues: CASGATGPVFMNTEAFF.

This chain links TRBV6-5 with TRBJ1-4; 7 positions agree with TRBD1. Germline V gene lookup returns CDR1 MNHEY and CDR2 SVGAGI. Trimming took 5 bases from V and 4 from J; bases not matched to a gene: 7. This CDR3 comprises 15 residues. CDR3 bases: TGTGCCAGCAGTCCAAGGACAGGTTTTAATGAAAAACTGTTTTTT. This codes for CASSPRTGFNEKLFF.

The rearrangement uses TRBV5-5 and TRBJ2-1; D is possibly TRBD2 (6 bases). Germline V gives CDR1 SGHKS, CDR2 YYEKEE (reference sequence). V was pared by 4 bases and J by 1 base, with 12 bases between. This CDR3 is built from 15 residues. The CDR3 bases are TGTGCCAGCAGCGGAGGGGACGGTTCCTACAATGAGCAGTTCTTC. The encoded protein is CASSGGDGSYNEQFF.

V usage is TRBV20-1 and J usage is TRBJ2-5; D unclear. This CDR3 spans 11 amino acids. The V gene lost 6 bases and the J gene lost 5 bases, with 10 bases spanning the gap. Germline values: CDR1 DFQATT, CDR2 SNEGSKA (reference sequence). The DNA of the CDR3 is TGCAGTGCCTCAAACGGGGAGACCCAGTACTTC. This translates into CSASNGETQYF.

This clone was seen just once. One end of the junction varies from germline; a read error may be responsible. The chain has TRBV24-1 and TRBJ1-2; TRBD1 is a possible D gene (5 bases). The CDR3 length is 16 residues. Germline-derived CDR1 and CDR2 are KGHDR and SFDVKD. The CDR3 is CATSDPGHSAGYGYAF. The CDR3 DNA is TGTGCCACCAGTGACCCCGGACACTCGGCGGGCTATGGCTACGCCTTC.

The chain joins TRBV24-1 to TRBJ1-2; D is undetermined. Germline lookup yields CDR1 KGHDR and CDR2 SFDVKD. The CDR3 spans 13 residues. Trimming cost V 5 bases and J 4 bases, with 10 bases left between them. The CDR3 nucleotides are TGTGCCACCAGTGGTTCTACCCTCTATGGCTACACCTTC. Translation: CATSGSTLYGYTF.

The chain carries TRBV19 and TRBJ2-2, with 7 positions matching TRBD2. This CDR3 is built from 19 residues. CDR1 is LNHDA and CDR2 is SQIVND in the germline V gene (reference sequence). The V segment lost 3 bases and the J segment 1 base; nucleotides outside the gene matches: 14. CDR3 sequence reads: CASSMAIEERGMNTGELFF. DNA for the CDR3: TGTGCCAGTAGTATGGCTATTGAGGAGCGGGGCATGAACACCGGGGAGCTGTTTTTT.

The chain links TRBV5-1 to TRBJ2-1; no clear D. Trimming took off 1 base at V and 0 bases at J, with 17 bases between the two ends. Germline loops: CDR1 SGHRS, CDR2 YFSETQ. The CDR3 spans 18 residues. Here the CDR3 reads CASSLRPTLLSSYNEQFF. CDR3 bases: TGCGCCAGCAGCTTGCGGCCAACTCTTCTGAGCTCCTACAATGAGCAGTTCTTC.